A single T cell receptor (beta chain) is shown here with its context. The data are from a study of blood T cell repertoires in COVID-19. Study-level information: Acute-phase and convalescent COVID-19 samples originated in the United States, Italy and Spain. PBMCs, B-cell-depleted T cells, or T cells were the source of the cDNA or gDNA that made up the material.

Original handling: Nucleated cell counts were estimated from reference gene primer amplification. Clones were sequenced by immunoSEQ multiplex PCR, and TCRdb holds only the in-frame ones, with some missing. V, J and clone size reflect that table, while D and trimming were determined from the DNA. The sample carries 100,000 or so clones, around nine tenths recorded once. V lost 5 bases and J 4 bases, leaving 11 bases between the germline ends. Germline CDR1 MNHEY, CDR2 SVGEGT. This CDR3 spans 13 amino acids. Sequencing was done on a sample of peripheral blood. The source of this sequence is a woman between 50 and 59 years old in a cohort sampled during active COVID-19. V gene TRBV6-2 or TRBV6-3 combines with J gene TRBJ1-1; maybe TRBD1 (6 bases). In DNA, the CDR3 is TGTGCCAGCAGTCCCGACAGGAGCACTGAAGCTTTCTTT. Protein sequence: CASSPDRSTEAFF.